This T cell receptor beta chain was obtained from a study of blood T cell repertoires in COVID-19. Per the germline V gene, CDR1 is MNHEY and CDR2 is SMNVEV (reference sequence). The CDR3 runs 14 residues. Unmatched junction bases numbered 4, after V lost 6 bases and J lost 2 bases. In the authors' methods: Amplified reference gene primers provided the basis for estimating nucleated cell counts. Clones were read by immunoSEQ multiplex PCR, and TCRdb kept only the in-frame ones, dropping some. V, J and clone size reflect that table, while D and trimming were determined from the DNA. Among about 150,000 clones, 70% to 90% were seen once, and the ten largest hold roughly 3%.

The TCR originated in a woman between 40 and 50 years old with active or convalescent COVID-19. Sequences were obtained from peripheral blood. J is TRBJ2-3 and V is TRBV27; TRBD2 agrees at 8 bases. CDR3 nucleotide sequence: TGTGCCAGCAGCTTAGCGGGGTACACAGATACGCAGTATTTT. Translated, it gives CASSLAGYTDTQYF.